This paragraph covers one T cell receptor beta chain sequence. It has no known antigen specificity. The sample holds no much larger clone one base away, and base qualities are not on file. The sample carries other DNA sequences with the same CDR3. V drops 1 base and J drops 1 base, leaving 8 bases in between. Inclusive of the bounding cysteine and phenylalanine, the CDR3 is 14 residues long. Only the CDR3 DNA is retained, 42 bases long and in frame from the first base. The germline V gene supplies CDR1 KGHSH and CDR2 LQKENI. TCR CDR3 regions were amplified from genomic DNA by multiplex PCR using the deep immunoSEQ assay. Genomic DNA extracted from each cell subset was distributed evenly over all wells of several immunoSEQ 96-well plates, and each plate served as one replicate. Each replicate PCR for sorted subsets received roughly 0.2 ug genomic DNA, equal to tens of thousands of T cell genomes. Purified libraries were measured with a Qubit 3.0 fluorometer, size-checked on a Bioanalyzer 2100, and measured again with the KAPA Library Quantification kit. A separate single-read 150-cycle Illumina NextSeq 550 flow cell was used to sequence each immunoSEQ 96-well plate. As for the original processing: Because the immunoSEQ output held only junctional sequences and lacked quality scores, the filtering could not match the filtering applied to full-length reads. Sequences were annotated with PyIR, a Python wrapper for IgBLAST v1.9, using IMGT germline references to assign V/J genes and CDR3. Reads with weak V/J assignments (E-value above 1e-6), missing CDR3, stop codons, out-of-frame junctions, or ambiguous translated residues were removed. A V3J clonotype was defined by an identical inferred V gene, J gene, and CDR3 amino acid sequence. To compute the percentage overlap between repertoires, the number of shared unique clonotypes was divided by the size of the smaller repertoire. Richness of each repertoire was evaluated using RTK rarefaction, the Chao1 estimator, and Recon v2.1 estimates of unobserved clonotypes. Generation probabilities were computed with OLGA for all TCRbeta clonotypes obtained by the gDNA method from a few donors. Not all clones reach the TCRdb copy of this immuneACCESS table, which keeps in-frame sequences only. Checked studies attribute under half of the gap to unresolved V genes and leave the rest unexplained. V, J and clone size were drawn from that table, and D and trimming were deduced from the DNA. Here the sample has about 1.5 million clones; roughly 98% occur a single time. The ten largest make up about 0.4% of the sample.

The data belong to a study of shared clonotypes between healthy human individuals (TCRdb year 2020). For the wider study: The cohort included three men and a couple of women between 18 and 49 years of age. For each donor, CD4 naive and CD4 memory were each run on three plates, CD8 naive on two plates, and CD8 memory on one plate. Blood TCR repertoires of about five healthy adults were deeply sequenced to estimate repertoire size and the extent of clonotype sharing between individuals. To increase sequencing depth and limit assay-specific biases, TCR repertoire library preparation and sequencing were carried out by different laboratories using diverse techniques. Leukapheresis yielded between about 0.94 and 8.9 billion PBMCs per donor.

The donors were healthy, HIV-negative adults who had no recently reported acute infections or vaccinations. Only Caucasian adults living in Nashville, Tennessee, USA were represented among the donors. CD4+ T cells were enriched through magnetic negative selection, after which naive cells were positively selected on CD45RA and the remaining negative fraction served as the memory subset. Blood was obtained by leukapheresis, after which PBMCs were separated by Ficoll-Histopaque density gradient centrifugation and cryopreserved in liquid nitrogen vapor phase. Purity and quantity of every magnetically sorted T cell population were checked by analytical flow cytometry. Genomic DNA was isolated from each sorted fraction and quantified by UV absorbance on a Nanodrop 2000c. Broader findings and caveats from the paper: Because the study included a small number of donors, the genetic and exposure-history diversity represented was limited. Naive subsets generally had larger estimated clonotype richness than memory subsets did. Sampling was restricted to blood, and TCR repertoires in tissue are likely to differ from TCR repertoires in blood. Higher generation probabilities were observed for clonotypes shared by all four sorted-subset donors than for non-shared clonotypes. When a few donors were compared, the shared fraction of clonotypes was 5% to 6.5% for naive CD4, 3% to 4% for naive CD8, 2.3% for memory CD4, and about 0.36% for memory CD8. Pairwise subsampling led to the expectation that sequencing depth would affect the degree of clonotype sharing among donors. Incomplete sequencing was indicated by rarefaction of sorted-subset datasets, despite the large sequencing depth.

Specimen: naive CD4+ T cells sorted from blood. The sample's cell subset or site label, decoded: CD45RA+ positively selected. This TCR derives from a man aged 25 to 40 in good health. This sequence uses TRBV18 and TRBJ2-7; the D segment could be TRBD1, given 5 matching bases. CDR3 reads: CASSPRPGSYEQYF. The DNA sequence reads TGTGCCAGCTCACCACGGCCAGGGTCCTACGAGCAGTACTTC.